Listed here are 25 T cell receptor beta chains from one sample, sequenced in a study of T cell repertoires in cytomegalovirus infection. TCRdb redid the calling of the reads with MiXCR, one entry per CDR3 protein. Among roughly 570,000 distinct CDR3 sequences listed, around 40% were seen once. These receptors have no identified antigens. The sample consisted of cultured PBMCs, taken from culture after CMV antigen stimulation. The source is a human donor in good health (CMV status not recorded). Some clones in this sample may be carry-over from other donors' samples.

The CDR3 sequence is CAISELSGGAGTGELFF. The DNA of the CDR3 is TGTGCCATCAGTGAGCTGAGCGGGGGGGCCGGGACCGGGGAGCTGTTTTTT. This chain uses TRBV10-3 with TRBJ2-2; TRBD2 aligns across 10 bases. The ends lost 2 bases at V and 5 bases at J; junction bases unmatched: 8. CDR1 ENHRY and CDR2 SYGVKD come from the germline V gene. The CDR3 runs to 17 residues.

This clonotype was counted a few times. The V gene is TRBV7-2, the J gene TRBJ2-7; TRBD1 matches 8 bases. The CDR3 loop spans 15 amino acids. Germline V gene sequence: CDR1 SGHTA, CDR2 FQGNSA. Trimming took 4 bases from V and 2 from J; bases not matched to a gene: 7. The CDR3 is CASSSSTGGTYEQYF. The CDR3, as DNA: TGTGCCAGCAGCTCCTCCACAGGGGGTACCTACGAGCAGTACTTC.

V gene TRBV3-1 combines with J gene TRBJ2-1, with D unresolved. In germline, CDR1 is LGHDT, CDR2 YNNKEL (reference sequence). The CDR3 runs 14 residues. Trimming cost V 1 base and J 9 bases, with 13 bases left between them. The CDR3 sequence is CASSQVSIAREQFF. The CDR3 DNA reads TGTGCCAGCAGCCAAGTGTCAATAGCTCGTGAGCAGTTCTTC.

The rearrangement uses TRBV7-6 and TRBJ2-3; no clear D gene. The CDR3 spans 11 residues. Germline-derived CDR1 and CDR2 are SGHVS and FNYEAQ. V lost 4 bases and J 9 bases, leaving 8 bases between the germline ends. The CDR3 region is CASSSPLTQYF. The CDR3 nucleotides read TGTGCCAGCAGCTCCCCTCTAACGCAGTATTTT.

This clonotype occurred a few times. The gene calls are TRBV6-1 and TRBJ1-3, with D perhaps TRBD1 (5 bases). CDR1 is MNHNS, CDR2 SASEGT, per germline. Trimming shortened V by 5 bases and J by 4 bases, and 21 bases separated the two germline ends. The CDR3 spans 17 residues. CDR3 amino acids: CASSTFFGGLTGNTIYF. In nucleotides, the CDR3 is TGTGCCAGCAGTACCTTCTTCGGGGGATTGACGGGAAACACCATATATTTT.

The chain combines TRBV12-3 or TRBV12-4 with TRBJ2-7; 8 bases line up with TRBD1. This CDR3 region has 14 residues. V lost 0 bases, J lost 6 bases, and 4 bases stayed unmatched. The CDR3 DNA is TGTGCCAGCAGTTTAGCCCGGGACAGGACCGAGCAGTACTTC. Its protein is CASSLARDRTEQYF.

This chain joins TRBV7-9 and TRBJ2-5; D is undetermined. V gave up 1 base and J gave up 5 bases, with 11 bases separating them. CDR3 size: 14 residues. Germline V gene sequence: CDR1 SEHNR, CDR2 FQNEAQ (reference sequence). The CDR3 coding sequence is TGTGCCAGCAGCTTAGGAACCCCGATCGAGACCCAGTACTTC. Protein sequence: CASSLGTPIETQYF. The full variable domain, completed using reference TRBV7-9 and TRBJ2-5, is DTGVSQNPRHKITKRGQNVTFRCDPISEHNRLYWYRQTLGQGPEFLTYFQNEAQLEKSRLLSDRFSAERPKGSFSTLEIQRTEQGDSAMYLCASSLGTPIETQYFGPGTRLLVL.

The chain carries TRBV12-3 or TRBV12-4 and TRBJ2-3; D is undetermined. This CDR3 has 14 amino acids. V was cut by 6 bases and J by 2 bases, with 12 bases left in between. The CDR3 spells CASSPTGPTDTQYF. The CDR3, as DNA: TGTGCCAGCAGCCCCACTGGACCCACAGATACGCAGTATTTT.

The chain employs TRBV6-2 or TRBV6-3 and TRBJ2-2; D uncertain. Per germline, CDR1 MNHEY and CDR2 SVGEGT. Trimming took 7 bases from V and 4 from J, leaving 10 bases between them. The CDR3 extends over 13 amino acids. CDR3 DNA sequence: TGTGCCAGCACCACCCGAGGCACCGGGGAGCTGTTTTTT. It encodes CASTTRGTGELFF.

CDR3 sequence: CSATQGQAGNTIYF. CDR3 in DNA: TGCAGTGCTACACAGGGGCAAGCTGGAAACACCATATATTTT. This chain connects TRBV20-1 to TRBJ1-3; TRBD1 matches 7 bases. This CDR3 contains 14 residues. From germline, CDR1 is DFQATT and CDR2 SNEGSKA (reference sequence). The V gene end was trimmed by 4 bases and the J gene end by 2 bases; junction bases not matched to a gene: 5.

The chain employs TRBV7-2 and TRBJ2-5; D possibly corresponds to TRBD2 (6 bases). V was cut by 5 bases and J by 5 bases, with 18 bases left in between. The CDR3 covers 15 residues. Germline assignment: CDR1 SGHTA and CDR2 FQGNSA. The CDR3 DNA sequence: TGTGCCAGCAGCCCCCCTGCAATGGCGGGGGAGACCCAGTACTTC. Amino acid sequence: CASSPPAMAGETQYF. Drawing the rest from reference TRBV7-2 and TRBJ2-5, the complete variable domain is GAGVSQSPSNKVTEKGKDVELRCDPISGHTALYWYRQSLGQGLEFLIYFQGNSAPDKSGLPSDRFSAERTGGSVSTLTIQRTQQEDSAVYLCASSPPAMAGETQYFGPGTRLLVL.

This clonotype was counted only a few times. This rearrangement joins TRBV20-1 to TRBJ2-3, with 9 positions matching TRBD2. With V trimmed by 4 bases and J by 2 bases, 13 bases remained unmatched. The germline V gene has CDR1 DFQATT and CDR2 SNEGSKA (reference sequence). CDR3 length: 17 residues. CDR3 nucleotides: TGCAGTGCTATTGACAGTTCCAAGCGGGGGGCCACAGATACGCAGTATTTT. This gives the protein CSAIDSSKRGATDTQYF.

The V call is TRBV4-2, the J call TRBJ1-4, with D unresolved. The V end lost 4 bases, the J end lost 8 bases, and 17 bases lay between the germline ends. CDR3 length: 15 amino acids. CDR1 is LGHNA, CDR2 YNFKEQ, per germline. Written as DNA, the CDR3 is TGTGCCAGCAGCCCCCTAGAGACCATGGGCGAAAAACTGTTTTTT. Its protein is CASSPLETMGEKLFF.

CDR3 DNA: TGTGCCAGCAGCTATGACGGAAACACTGAAGCTTTCTTT. It codes for CASSYDGNTEAFF. The V and J genes are TRBV14 and TRBJ1-1; no reliable D call. CDR1 and CDR2 (germline): SGHDN, FVKESK. The V end was cut by 5 bases, the J end by 2 bases, with 9 bases between. The CDR3 runs 13 residues.

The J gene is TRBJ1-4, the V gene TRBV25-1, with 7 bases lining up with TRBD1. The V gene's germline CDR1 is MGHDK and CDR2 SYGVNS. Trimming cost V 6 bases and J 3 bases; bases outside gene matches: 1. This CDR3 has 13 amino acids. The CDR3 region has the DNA TGTGCCAGCAGAGGGACAGCTAATGAAAAACTGTTTTTT. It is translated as CASRGTANEKLFF.

The CDR3: CASSSEWGTEAFF. The CDR3, as DNA: TGTGCCAGCAGCTCTGAATGGGGCACTGAAGCTTTCTTT. The chain recombines TRBV7-8 with TRBJ1-1, with unresolved D. The ends were cut back, 4 bases at V and 4 bases at J, with 10 bases in the middle. Germline values: CDR1 SGHVS, CDR2 FQNEAQ. The CDR3 is made up of 13 amino acids.

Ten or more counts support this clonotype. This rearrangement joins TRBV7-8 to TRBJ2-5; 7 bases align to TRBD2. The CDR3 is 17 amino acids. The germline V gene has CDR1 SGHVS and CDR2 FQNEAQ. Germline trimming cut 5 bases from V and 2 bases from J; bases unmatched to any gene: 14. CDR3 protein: CASSTGPGRGDQETQYF. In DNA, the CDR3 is TGTGCCAGCAGCACCGGCCCGGGACGGGGGGATCAAGAGACCCAGTACTTC.

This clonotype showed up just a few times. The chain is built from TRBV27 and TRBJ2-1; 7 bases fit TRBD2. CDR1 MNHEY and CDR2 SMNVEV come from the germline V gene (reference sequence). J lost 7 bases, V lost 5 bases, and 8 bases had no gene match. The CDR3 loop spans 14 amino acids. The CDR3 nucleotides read TGTGCCAGCAGTGCTGGACTAGACGTAAATGAGCAGTTCTTC. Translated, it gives CASSAGLDVNEQFF.

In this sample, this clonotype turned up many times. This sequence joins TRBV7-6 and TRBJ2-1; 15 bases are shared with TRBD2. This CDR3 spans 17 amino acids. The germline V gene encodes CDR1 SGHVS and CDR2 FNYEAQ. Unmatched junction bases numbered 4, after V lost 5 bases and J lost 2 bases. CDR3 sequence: CASSLRTSGGAYNEQFF. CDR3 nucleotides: TGTGCCAGCAGCCTACGGACTAGCGGGGGGGCCTACAATGAGCAGTTCTTC.

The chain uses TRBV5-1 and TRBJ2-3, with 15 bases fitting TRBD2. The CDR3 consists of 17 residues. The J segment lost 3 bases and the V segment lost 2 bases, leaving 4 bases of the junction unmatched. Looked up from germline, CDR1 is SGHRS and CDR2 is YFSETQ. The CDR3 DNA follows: TGCGCCAGCAGCTTCAGCGGGACTAGCGGGAGGACAGATACGCAGTATTTT. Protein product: CASSFSGTSGRTDTQYF.

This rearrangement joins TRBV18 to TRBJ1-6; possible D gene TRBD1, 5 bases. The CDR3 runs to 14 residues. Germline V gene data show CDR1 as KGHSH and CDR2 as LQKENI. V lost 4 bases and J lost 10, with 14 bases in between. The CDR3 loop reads CASSLDYRNSPLHF. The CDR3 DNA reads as TGTGCCAGCTCACTGGATTACAGGAACTCACCCCTCCACTTT.

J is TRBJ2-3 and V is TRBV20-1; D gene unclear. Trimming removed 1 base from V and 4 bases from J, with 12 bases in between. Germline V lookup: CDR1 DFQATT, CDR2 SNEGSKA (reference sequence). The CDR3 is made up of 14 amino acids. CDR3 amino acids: CSARVPRRPDTQYF. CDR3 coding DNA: TGCAGTGCTAGAGTCCCTCGCCGACCAGATACGCAGTATTTT.

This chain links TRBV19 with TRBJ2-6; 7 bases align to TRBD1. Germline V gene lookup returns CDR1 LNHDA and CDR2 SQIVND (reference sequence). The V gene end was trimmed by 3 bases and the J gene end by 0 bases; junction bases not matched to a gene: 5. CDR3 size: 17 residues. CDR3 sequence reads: CASSMVDRFSGANVLTF. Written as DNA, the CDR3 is TGTGCCAGTAGTATGGTGGACAGGTTCTCTGGGGCCAACGTCCTGACTTTC.

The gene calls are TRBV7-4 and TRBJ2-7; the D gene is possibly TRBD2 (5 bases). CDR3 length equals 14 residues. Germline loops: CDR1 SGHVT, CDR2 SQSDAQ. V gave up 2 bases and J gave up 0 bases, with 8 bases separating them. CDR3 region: CASSLREFSYEQYF. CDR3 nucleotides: TGTGCCAGCAGCTTAAGGGAGTTCTCCTACGAGCAGTACTTC. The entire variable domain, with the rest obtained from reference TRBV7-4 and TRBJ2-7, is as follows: GAGVSQSPRYKVAKRGRDVALRCDSISGHVTLYWYRQTLGQGSEVLTYSQSDAQRDKSGRPSGRFSAERPERSVSTLKIQRTEQGDSAVYLCASSLREFSYEQYFGPGTRLTVT.

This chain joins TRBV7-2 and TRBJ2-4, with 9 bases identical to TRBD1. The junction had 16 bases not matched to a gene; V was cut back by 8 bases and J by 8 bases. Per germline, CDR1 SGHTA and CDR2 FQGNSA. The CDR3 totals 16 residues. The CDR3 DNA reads TGTGCCAGCGGGCCCGATCGGCCGGGACAGGGTGACATTCAGTACTTC. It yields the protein CASGPDRPGQGDIQYF.